This T cell receptor beta chain was obtained from a study of blood T cell repertoires in COVID-19. Across the study: Acute-phase and convalescent COVID-19 samples originated in the United States, Italy and Spain. T cells, B-cell-depleted T cells, or PBMCs supplied cDNA or gDNA.

This clone was recorded only once. Profiling relied on immunoSEQ multiplex PCR, and the TCRdb table lists in-frame clones only, not all of them. The sample lists approximately 440,000 clones, 90% occurring once. Participants' own reports of clinical history determined their cohort assignment. The germline V gene has CDR1 SGHDT and CDR2 YYEEEE. The CDR3 totals 12 residues. V lost 0 bases and J 6 bases, leaving 6 bases between the germline ends. Sequenced material: PBMCs or T cells enriched from blood (not recorded which). This sequence joins TRBV5-6 and TRBJ1-2; D gene ambiguous. This TCR came from a man aged 18 to 35 who had recovered from COVID-19. CDR3 coding DNA: TGTGCCAGCAGCTTGGGTCCAGATGGCTACACCTTC. Protein: CASSLGPDGYTF.